Each of the 11 T cell receptor beta chains below was sequenced from the same sample in a study of cytomegalovirus exposure and HLA in healthy donors. Primers for the PCR totalled 60 Vbeta and 13 Jbeta. The table came from immunoSEQ multiplex PCR; TCRdb's copy has only in-frame clones and leaves some out. Its listing shows 85,000 or so clones. The sample was PBMCs. These TCRs come from a woman in her twenties or thirties in good health and CMV-seronegative.

The chain employs TRBV4-2 and TRBJ1-2; weak D call: TRBD1 (5 bases). Germline lookup yields CDR1 LGHNA and CDR2 YNFKEQ. This CDR3 is 15 amino acids long. The V end was cut by 1 base, the J end by 9 bases, with 18 bases between. The CDR3: CASSQALGGPGSYTF. The CDR3 DNA sequence: TGTGCCAGCAGCCAAGCCCTCGGTGGGCCAGGGAGCTACACCTTC.

The gene calls are TRBV5-1 and TRBJ2-7, with TRBD2 identical over 13 bases. There are 16 residues in the CDR3. The germline CDR1 and CDR2 sequences are SGHRS and YFSETQ. V trimming: 4 bases; J trimming: 0 bases; junction bases outside the gene matches: 4. The DNA for the CDR3 is TGCGCCAGCAGCCCCCGGACTAGCGGGAGCTCCTACGAGCAGTACTTC. This gives the protein CASSPRTSGSSYEQYF.

The V call is TRBV10-3, the J call TRBJ2-7, with 7 positions matching TRBD1. Germline loops: CDR1 ENHRY, CDR2 SYGVKD. The length of the CDR3 is 13 residues. The V and J ends lost 0 bases and 5 bases, in that order; junction bases with no gene match: 1. The CDR3 is CAISESTGNEQYF. As DNA, the CDR3 is TGTGCCATCAGTGAGTCGACAGGGAACGAGCAGTACTTC.

The chain employs TRBV19 and TRBJ1-1; maybe TRBD1 (6 bases). With 1 base removed from V and 1 base from J, the gap between germline ends came to 10 bases. Germline CDR1 is LNHDA and CDR2 is SQIVND (reference sequence). The CDR3 runs to 15 residues. CDR3 in DNA: TGTGCCAGTAGTATAGGAGGACAGAAGAACACTGAAGCTTTCTTT. This gives the protein CASSIGGQKNTEAFF.

The chain is built from TRBV9 and TRBJ1-2; the D gene is possibly TRBD1 (5 bases). With 3 bases removed from V and 7 bases from J, the gap between germline ends came to 16 bases. This CDR3 comprises 14 residues. The germline CDR1 and CDR2 sequences are SGDLS and YYNGEE. The CDR3 here is CASSDQAGGGGYTF. The DNA of the CDR3 is TGTGCCAGCAGCGACCAGGCCGGGGGAGGTGGCTACACCTTC.

This rearrangement joins TRBV5-6 to TRBJ2-3; D may be TRBD2 (6 bases). This CDR3 is built from 15 residues. Germline V lookup: CDR1 SGHDT, CDR2 YYEEEE. Between the trimmed V and J ends, which lost 1 base and 6 bases, there was a span of 15 bases. The CDR3 is CASSLFAGSMDTQYF. DNA of the CDR3: TGTGCCAGCAGCTTGTTTGCGGGGTCAATGGATACGCAGTATTTT.

The chain links TRBV10-1 to TRBJ2-3; 16 bases match TRBD2. V was clipped by 5 bases and J by 4 bases; unmatched bases: 6. This CDR3 is 17 amino acids long. Per the germline V gene, CDR1 is WNHNN and CDR2 is SYGVQD (reference sequence). The CDR3 DNA reads as TGCGCCAGCAGTCCGGGACTAGCGGGGGGGCCTCCAGATACGCAGTATTTT. This encodes CASSPGLAGGPPDTQYF.

V gene TRBV19 combines with J gene TRBJ2-6, with TRBD2 as a possible D gene (6 bases). The CDR3 sequence is 16 residues long. Trimming took off 5 bases at V and 0 bases at J, with 11 bases between the two ends. CDR1 is LNHDA, CDR2 SQIVND, per germline (reference sequence). The CDR3 is CASSPPGVSGANVLTF. DNA for the CDR3: TGTGCCAGTAGTCCGCCGGGGGTCTCTGGGGCCAACGTCCTGACTTTC.

The chain couples TRBV28 to TRBJ1-6; 11 nucleotides align to TRBD1. The CDR3 runs 17 residues. Looked up from germline, CDR1 is MDHEN and CDR2 is SYDVKM. J gave up 5 bases and V 5 bases, and 8 bases lay outside the gene matches. The CDR3 DNA sequence: TGTGCCAGCAGTGCTACCGGGACAGGGGGGAATAATTCACCCCTCCACTTT. This translates into CASSATGTGGNNSPLHF.

The V gene is TRBV5-4, the J gene TRBJ2-5, with D unclear. Trimming took 4 bases from V and 3 from J, leaving 7 bases between them. Germline values: CDR1 SGHNT, CDR2 YYREEE (reference sequence). This CDR3 spans 12 amino acids. In nucleotides, the CDR3 is TGTGCCAGCAGCCTACCCAAAGAGACCCAGTACTTC. As protein: CASSLPKETQYF.

The CDR3 bases are TGTGCCAGCAGCTTGGCAGAGACAGGTTCGAACACTGAAGCTTTCTTT. Amino acid sequence: CASSLAETGSNTEAFF. The chain employs TRBV5-8 and TRBJ1-1, with D perhaps matching TRBD1 (6 bases). The CDR3 covers 16 residues. V shed 0 bases and J shed 1 base, with 13 bases lying between them. Germline values: CDR1 SGHTS, CDR2 YDEGEE.